The 9 T cell receptor beta chains below come from one sample, sequenced in a study of metastatic and nonmetastatic thyroid tumors. MiXCR reprocessed the PCR reads for TCRdb. The data contain 20,000 to 25,000 clones, 15% to 18% of them singletons. Before thyroid surgery, none of the patients had received any treatment. The specimen sequenced was blood. The receptors originated from a female donor with papillary thyroid cancer or a benign thyroid nodule (not recorded which). Some clones in this sample may be carry-over from other donors' samples.

By sample share, this clone is medium-sized. The V call is TRBV9, the J call TRBJ2-1; D unclear. This CDR3 is 14 amino acids long. The ends were cut back, 0 bases at V and 3 bases at J, with 7 bases in the middle. CDR1 is SGDLS, CDR2 YYNGEE, per germline. The CDR3 protein is CASSVGNSYNEQFF. The CDR3 coding sequence is TGTGCCAGCAGCGTAGGCAATAGCTACAATGAGCAGTTCTTC.

This clone has a count of ten or more. The genes are TRBV6-4 and TRBJ2-3; a weak D match, TRBD2 (6 bases). CDR3 size: 13 residues. V was pared by 4 bases and J by 1 base, with 6 bases between. Germline V lookup: CDR1 MRHNA, CDR2 SNTAGT. CDR3 residues: CASSASGTDTQYF. The CDR3 DNA sequence: TGTGCCAGCAGTGCTAGCGGCACAGATACGCAGTATTTT.

This clone has a count of ten or more. As DNA, the CDR3 is TGTGCCAGCAGACTAACAGGGGGCAATCAGCCCCAGCATTTT. Its protein product is CASRLTGGNQPQHF. The chain uses TRBV6-1 and TRBJ1-5; TRBD1 matches at 7 bases. The V and J ends lost 6 bases and 2 bases, in that order; junction bases with no gene match: 4. The CDR3 covers 14 residues. Germline-derived CDR1 and CDR2 are MNHNS and SASEGT.

At least ten counts were recorded for this clone. The rearrangement uses TRBV12-3 or TRBV12-4 and TRBJ1-5; D unresolved. Trimming shortened V by 3 bases and J by 3 bases, and 9 bases separated the two germline ends. The CDR3 is 14 amino acids. The CDR3 spells CASSFGQLNQPQHF. The CDR3 nucleotides read TGTGCCAGCAGTTTCGGGCAGCTCAATCAGCCCCAGCATTTT.

This clone was seen ten or more times. V is TRBV5-6 and J is TRBJ2-1; 9 bases map to TRBD1. CDR3 size: 15 residues. V gave up 2 bases and J gave up 6 bases; unmatched junction bases: 6. The germline V gene encodes CDR1 SGHDT and CDR2 YYEEEE. CDR3 DNA: TGTGCCAGCAGCTTAGGGGGACAGGGTGGCAATGAGCAGTTCTTC. This translates into CASSLGGQGGNEQFF.

In this sample, this clone turned up many times. This rearrangement joins TRBV24-1 to TRBJ2-3, with D perhaps TRBD1 or TRBD2 (5 bases each). The CDR3 runs to 14 residues. The V end was cut by 5 bases, the J end by 5 bases, with 13 bases between. CDR1 is KGHDR, CDR2 SFDVKD, per germline. In DNA, the CDR3 is TGTGCCACCAGTGCGTCGAGGGGAATAGATACGCAGTATTTT. This encodes CATSASRGIDTQYF.

This clone occurred many times. V usage is TRBV28 and J usage is TRBJ1-3, with a possible D match to TRBD1 (5 bases). Per germline, CDR1 MDHEN and CDR2 SYDVKM. Trimming removed 3 bases at V and 4 bases at J, with 13 bases between. This CDR3 is built from 15 residues. CDR3 DNA: TGTGCCAGCAGTTTGGGGCGGACACTCGGAAACACCATATATTTT. It translates to CASSLGRTLGNTIYF.

This clone was observed at least ten times. V usage is TRBV6-2 or TRBV6-3 and J usage is TRBJ1-5; D possibly corresponds to TRBD1 (6 bases). Germline V lookup: CDR1 MNHEY, CDR2 SVGEGT. There are 14 residues in the CDR3. Trimming shortened V by 4 bases and J by 0 bases, and 7 bases separated the two germline ends. The DNA for the CDR3 is TGTGCCAGCAGTTGGACAGTTAGCAATCAGCCCCAGCATTTT. As protein: CASSWTVSNQPQHF.

This clone was recorded at least ten times. The DNA for the CDR3 is TGTGCCAGCAGTTACTTCGGGACAGGGGATCAGCCCCAGCATTTT. Translating it yields CASSYFGTGDQPQHF. The chain couples TRBV28 to TRBJ1-5, with 10 bases fitting TRBD1. Per germline, CDR1 MDHEN and CDR2 SYDVKM. This CDR3 comprises 15 residues. V dropped 4 bases and J dropped 5; count of bases not matched to a gene: 5.